This T cell receptor beta chain was captured by sequencing in a study of blood T cells in healthy people across ages. As for the study in general: Researchers report that template switching captured about one barcoded beta molecule per two T cells.

The V gene's germline CDR1 is SNHLY and CDR2 FYNNEI. Trimming took 5 bases from V and 0 from J, leaving 11 bases between them. The CDR3 spans 14 residues. Study-level findings and limits: With age, beta diversity per million T cells declined roughly linearly, significantly by 40 to 50.

A second PCR, run for about 6 to 12 cycles, used a sample-barcoded 5' primer plus a J-beta primer mix. One entry per CDR3 protein, called by TCRdb with MiXCR from the 5' RACE reads. The sample yields 1,100,000 or so distinct CDR3 sequences, under 45% seen once. Note on this clonotype: Its antigen is still unknown.

This rearrangement joins TRBV2 to TRBJ2-7; D call uncertain. The sample was blood. The clonotype comes from a woman aged 55-75 years in good health. CDR3 in amino acids: CASSQTGPSYEQYF. The CDR3 bases are TGTGCCAGCAGTCAAACGGGTCCCTCCTACGAGCAGTACTTC. Filled out from reference TRBV2 and TRBJ2-7, the complete variable domain reads EPEVTQTPSHQVTQMGQEVILRCVPISNHLYFYWYRQILGQKVEFLVSFYNNEISEKSEIFDDQFSVERPDGSNFTLKIRSTKLEDSAMYFCASSQTGPSYEQYFGPGTRLTVT.